This T cell receptor beta chain emerged from a study of blood T cell repertoires in COVID-19. Profiled with immunoSEQ multiplex PCR; TCRdb holds only in-frame clones, not every one. The sample includes 70,000 to 90,000 clones, approximately 85% of them seen just once. This TCR was recovered from a human donor in a cohort sampled during active COVID-19. Material for sequencing was peripheral blood.

CDR3 DNA: TGTGCCAGTAGTATCATTGCCGCCGGTGGGACAGGGGGCCTATATACGCAGTATTTT. Its protein product is CASSIIAAGGTGGLYTQYF. The chain carries TRBV19 and TRBJ2-3, with 12 bases fitting TRBD1. This CDR3 contains 19 residues. J gave up 7 bases and V 3 bases, and 17 bases lay outside the gene matches. Germline CDR1 reads LNHDA; CDR2 reads SQIVND (reference sequence).